The 19 T cell receptor beta chains below all came from one sample that was sequenced in a study of cytomegalovirus exposure and HLA in healthy donors. The method was immunoSEQ multiplex PCR; TCRdb's version includes in-frame clones alone and lacks a portion of them. The sample gives some 190,000 clones, about 82% of which show up once; over 1.3% is in the top ten. The material sequenced was PBMCs. The receptors shown here come from a young woman in good health and CMV-seronegative.

V is TRBV29-1 and J is TRBJ2-5, with D possibly TRBD1 on 6 matching bases. V shed 6 bases and J shed 1 base, with 9 bases lying between them. Germline CDR1 SQVTM, CDR2 ANQGSEA. The CDR3 is made up of 12 amino acids. The CDR3 DNA reads TGCAGCGTCGCCAGGGGCCAAGAGACCCAGTACTTC. Its protein product is CSVARGQETQYF.

This rearrangement joins TRBV7-6 to TRBJ2-7, with D tentatively TRBD1 (6 bases). The V gene lost 2 bases and the J gene lost 2 bases, with 16 bases spanning the gap. The CDR3 consists of 16 residues. Germline CDR1 and CDR2: SGHVS and FNYEAQ. The CDR3: CASSLLGQMGTYEQYF. DNA of the CDR3: TGTGCCAGCAGCTTACTCGGACAGATGGGAACCTACGAGCAGTACTTC. The entire variable domain, with the rest obtained from reference TRBV7-6 and TRBJ2-7, is as follows: GAGVSQSPRYKVTKRGQDVALRCDPISGHVSLYWYRQALGQGPEFLTYFNYEAQQDKSGLPNDRFSAERPEGSISTLTIQRTEQRDSAMYRCASSLLGQMGTYEQYFGPGTRLTVT.

The J gene is TRBJ1-5, the V gene TRBV19; maybe TRBD1 (5 bases). The germline V gene has CDR1 LNHDA and CDR2 SQIVND (reference sequence). The CDR3 consists of 16 residues. V shed 2 bases and J shed 9 bases, with 20 bases lying between them. This CDR3 reads CASSIQGSTDIRPQHF. DNA of the CDR3: TGTGCCAGTAGTATACAAGGGTCAACGGACATCAGGCCCCAGCATTTT.

The chain links TRBV9 to TRBJ1-2; D may be TRBD1 (5 bases). The germline CDR1 and CDR2 sequences are SGDLS and YYNGEE. The CDR3 runs to 16 residues. V shed 0 bases and J shed 4 bases, with 16 bases lying between them. The CDR3 sequence: CASSVGLPIRGYGYTF. The CDR3 DNA reads TGTGCCAGCAGCGTAGGACTCCCCATTAGGGGCTATGGCTACACCTTC.

The V gene is TRBV19, the J gene TRBJ2-7; no clear D. The CDR3 has 13 residues. Trimming stripped 2 bases from V and 1 base from J, with 6 bases between. Germline CDR1 LNHDA, CDR2 SQIVND (reference sequence). For the CDR3, the DNA is TGTGCCAGTAGTATATCTAGGTCCTACGAGCAGTACTTC. Protein: CASSISRSYEQYF. Filled out from reference TRBV19 and TRBJ2-7, the complete variable domain reads DGGITQSPKYLFRKEGQNVTLSCEQNLNHDAMYWYRQDPGQGLRLIYYSQIVNDFQKGDIAEGYSVSREKKESFPLTVTSAQKNPTAFYLCASSISRSYEQYFGPGTRLTVT.

The CDR3 is CASSRQGGQGLYGYTF. The CDR3 coding sequence is TGTGCCAGCAGCCGACAAGGGGGACAGGGTCTCTATGGCTACACCTTC. V and J are TRBV9 and TRBJ1-2; TRBD1 aligns across 9 bases. Trimming at V came to 4 bases and at J to 4 bases, leaving 11 bases not matched to a gene. The CDR3 spans 16 residues. Germline V gene data show CDR1 as SGDLS and CDR2 as YYNGEE. The variable domain in full, with the rest retrieved from reference TRBV9 and TRBJ1-2, is DSGVTQTPKHLITATGQRVTLRCSPRSGDLSVYWYQQSLDQGLQFLIQYYNGEERAKGNILERFSAQQFPDLHSELNLSSLELGDSALYFCASSRQGGQGLYGYTFGSGTRLTVV.

The J gene is TRBJ2-5, the V gene TRBV27; maybe TRBD2 (5 bases). The CDR3 runs to 13 residues. The V gene lost 11 bases and the J gene lost 5 bases, with 18 bases spanning the gap. The germline V gene has CDR1 MNHEY and CDR2 SMNVEV (reference sequence). The CDR3 loop reads CAAIEGRLETQYF. The CDR3 nucleotides read TGTGCCGCCATAGAGGGAAGGTTGGAGACCCAGTACTTC.

The CDR3 bases are TGTGCCAGCAGACTAGCGGGGGGGCGTAGAGATACGCAGTATTTT. Its protein is CASRLAGGRRDTQYF. This sequence joins TRBV5-4 and TRBJ2-3; 13 bases line up with TRBD2. Trimming at V came to 5 bases and at J to 5 bases, leaving 5 bases not matched to a gene. This CDR3 has 15 residues. Per germline, CDR1 SGHNT and CDR2 YYREEE (reference sequence).

The J gene is TRBJ2-1, the V gene TRBV9; 13 bases are a match to TRBD2. Germline assignment: CDR1 SGDLS and CDR2 YYNGEE. CDR3 length: 16 amino acids. Trimming removed 4 bases from V and 5 bases from J; junction bases left unmatched: 6. The CDR3: CASSRRLAGGNNEQFF. For the CDR3, the DNA is TGTGCCAGCAGCCGGCGACTAGCGGGAGGTAACAATGAGCAGTTCTTC. The variable domain in full, completed from reference TRBV9 and TRBJ2-1, reads DSGVTQTPKHLITATGQRVTLRCSPRSGDLSVYWYQQSLDQGLQFLIQYYNGEERAKGNILERFSAQQFPDLHSELNLSSLELGDSALYFCASSRRLAGGNNEQFFGPGTRLTVL.

The chain links TRBV28 to TRBJ1-5; TRBD1 matches 8 bases. V lost 7 bases and J lost 7; bases outside the gene matches: 9. CDR1 MDHEN and CDR2 SYDVKM come from the germline V gene. This CDR3 contains 14 residues. In DNA, the CDR3 is TGTGCCAGCACCCAGGGGGCTGAGGGGCAGCCCCAGCATTTT. Amino acid sequence: CASTQGAEGQPQHF.

The rearrangement joins TRBV7-9 to TRBJ2-3; 10 bases fit TRBD2. The CDR3 covers 16 residues. CDR1 is SEHNR and CDR2 is FQNEAQ in the germline V gene (reference sequence). V was clipped by 8 bases and J by 4 bases; unmatched bases: 12. The CDR3 bases are TGTGCCAGCCGCCGGGGAGTAGCGGGAGGCCCAGATACGCAGTATTTT. The encoded protein is CASRRGVAGGPDTQYF.

The chain uses TRBV6-1 and TRBJ1-6, with a tentative D call TRBD1 (5 bases). Germline CDR1 reads MNHNS; CDR2 reads SASEGT. The CDR3 runs to 17 residues. Trimming removed 2 bases from V and 1 base from J, with 12 bases in between. The CDR3 sequence: CASSERIDSSYNSPLHF. The CDR3 DNA sequence: TGTGCCAGCAGTGAACGCATTGACAGTTCCTATAATTCACCCCTCCACTTT.

The sample holds one count of this clone. The J gene is TRBJ2-1, the V gene TRBV6-4, with 13 bases that match TRBD2. The CDR3 runs to 15 residues. Germline loops: CDR1 MRHNA, CDR2 SNTAGT. Trimming took 5 bases from V and 8 from J; bases not matched to a gene: 6. The CDR3 nucleotides are TGTGCCAGCAGTCCCCGGGGACTAGCGGGGTATGAGCAGTTCTTC. Encoded protein: CASSPRGLAGYEQFF.

This clone has more than one count but fewer than ten. This chain uses TRBV30 with TRBJ1-5; D remains ambiguous. Germline V gives CDR1 GTSNPN, CDR2 SVGIG (reference sequence). Trimming left V 2 bases short and J 0 bases short, with 5 bases between. This CDR3 contains 13 residues. The CDR3: CAWSPGSNQPQHF. DNA of the CDR3: TGTGCCTGGAGTCCCGGTAGCAATCAGCCCCAGCATTTT.

This clone was detected only a few times. CDR3 coding DNA: TGTGCCAGTAGTATAGAAATCGCGACAGAGATCAATCAGCCCCAGCATTTT. This translates into CASSIEIATEINQPQHF. The gene calls are TRBV19 and TRBJ1-5, with D perhaps TRBD1 (5 bases). V lost 0 bases to trimming and J lost 3 bases, with 15 bases between them. The germline CDR1 and CDR2 sequences are LNHDA and SQIVND (reference sequence). This CDR3 region has 17 residues. The full variable domain, in which reference TRBV19 and TRBJ1-5 provide the parts outside the CDR3, is DGGITQSPKYLFRKEGQNVTLSCEQNLNHDAMYWYRQDPGQGLRLIYYSQIVNDFQKGDIAEGYSVSREKKESFPLTVTSAQKNPTAFYLCASSIEIATEINQPQHFGDGTRLSIL.

This clone has just one count. The CDR3 bases are TGTGCCTGTAACAGGGCTTCTGGAAACACCATATATTTT. It is translated as CACNRASGNTIYF. V is TRBV30 and J is TRBJ1-3; maybe TRBD1 (6 bases). Germline V gene lookup returns CDR1 GTSNPN and CDR2 SVGIG (reference sequence). The V gene lost 6 bases and the J gene lost 1 base, with 10 bases spanning the gap. The CDR3 loop spans 13 amino acids.

This chain connects TRBV5-4 to TRBJ2-2, with TRBD1 matching 8 bases. Trimming took 7 bases from V and 4 from J; bases not matched to a gene: 9. The CDR3 covers 15 residues. Looked up from germline, CDR1 is SGHNT and CDR2 is YYREEE (reference sequence). The CDR3 DNA reads as TGTGCCAGCGGATCCGGGACAGGAGGCACCGGGGAGCTGTTTTTT. Its translation is CASGSGTGGTGELFF.

This clone occurred once. Within the sample, other DNA sequences also encode this same CDR3. The rearrangement links TRBV5-1 to TRBJ2-6, with D perhaps matching TRBD1 (5 bases). This CDR3 is built from 15 residues. Germline CDR1 is SGHRS and CDR2 is YFSETQ. Trimming took off 2 bases at V and 1 base at J, with 7 bases between the two ends. The CDR3 protein is CASSLGASGANVLTF. CDR3 DNA sequence: TGCGCCAGCAGCTTAGGGGCATCTGGGGCCAACGTCCTGACTTTC.

The CDR3 DNA reads as TGTGCCAGCAGTGAATACTACCGACGACAGGTTACTAACTATGGCTACACCTTC. As protein: CASSEYYRRQVTNYGYTF. The rearrangement uses TRBV6-1 and TRBJ1-2; D may be TRBD1 (6 bases). The V end was cut by 2 bases, the J end by 0 bases, with 19 bases between. This CDR3 is 18 amino acids long. The V gene's germline CDR1 is MNHNS and CDR2 SASEGT.